The clone carrying this TCR beta chain was counted a single time. Produced via immunoSEQ multiplex PCR; TCRdb's table is partial and in-frame only. The profile shows about 1.4 million clones, 96% of them singletons. All the donors were Caucasian adults who lived in Nashville, Tennessee. The sample belongs to a study of shared clonotypes between healthy human individuals. The germline CDR1 and CDR2 sequences are SGHAT and FQNNGV. Trimming removed 8 bases from V and 4 bases from J; junction bases left unmatched: 21. There are 18 residues in the CDR3. The source of this sequence is a man aged 30 to 39 in good health. The sequencing input was naive CD4+ T cells sorted from blood. Subset denoted: CD45RA+ positively selected. The rearrangement joins TRBV11-2 to TRBJ2-5; 8 bases map to TRBD1. The CDR3 protein is CASSPNTLRTGNGETQYF. The CDR3, as DNA: TGTGCCAGCTCACCGAATACCCTCCGGACAGGGAACGGAGAGACCCAGTACTTC.